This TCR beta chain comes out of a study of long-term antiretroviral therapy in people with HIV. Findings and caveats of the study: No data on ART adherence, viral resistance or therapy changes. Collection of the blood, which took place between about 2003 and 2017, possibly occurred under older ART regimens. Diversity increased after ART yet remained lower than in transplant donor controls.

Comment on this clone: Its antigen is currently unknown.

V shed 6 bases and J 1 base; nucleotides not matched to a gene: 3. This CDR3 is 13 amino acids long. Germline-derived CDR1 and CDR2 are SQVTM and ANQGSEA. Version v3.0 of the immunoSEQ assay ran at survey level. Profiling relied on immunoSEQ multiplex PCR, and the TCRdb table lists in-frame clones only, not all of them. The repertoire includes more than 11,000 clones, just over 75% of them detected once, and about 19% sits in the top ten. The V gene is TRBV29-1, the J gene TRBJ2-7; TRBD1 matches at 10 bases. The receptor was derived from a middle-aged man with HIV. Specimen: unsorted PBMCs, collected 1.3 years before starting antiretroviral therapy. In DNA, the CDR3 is TGCAGCGTGCCGGGACAGGGGTCCTACGAGCAGTACTTC. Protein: CSVPGQGSYEQYF.